These 21 T cell receptor beta chains were sequenced from one sample in a study of blood T cell repertoires in COVID-19 (TCRdb year 2020). Library generation was performed with the immunoSEQ multiplex PCR assay. The source is immuneACCESS, and TCRdb retained only in-frame sequences with V and J called. Part of the clones is not carried over; for the studies checked, unresolved V genes explain less than half of this, and the remainder is unexplained. The sample table shows some 300,000 clones, and 85% to 90% are seen once. Jointly, the top ten make up around 1.4% of the sample. Sequenced: peripheral blood. These receptors all stem from a man in his 70s with acute or convalescent COVID-19.

The chain links TRBV7-9 to TRBJ1-4, with TRBD1 matching 9 bases. The J segment lost 6 bases and the V segment lost 4 bases, leaving 9 bases of the junction unmatched. The germline V gene has CDR1 SEHNR and CDR2 FQNEAQ (reference sequence). CDR3 length: 16 amino acids. The DNA for the CDR3 is TGTGCCAGCAGCTCCCGCCCCGGGACAGGGTATGAAAAACTGTTTTTT. As protein: CASSSRPGTGYEKLFF.

The genes are TRBV6-2 or TRBV6-3 and TRBJ2-5, with 8 bases that match TRBD1. The CDR3 sequence is 16 residues long. Losses at the gene ends were 2 bases for V and 0 bases for J; bases not matched to a gene: 5. Germline CDR1 is MNHEY and CDR2 is SVGEGT. This CDR3 is CASSYVGQENQETQYF. The CDR3 DNA reads as TGTGCCAGCAGTTACGTGGGACAGGAGAACCAAGAGACCCAGTACTTC.

A few counts support this clone. The chain carries TRBV27 and TRBJ2-7, with 8 positions matching TRBD1. Germline V CDR1 and CDR2: MNHEY, SMNVEV (reference sequence). The CDR3 extends over 12 amino acids. V shed 8 bases, J shed 7 bases, and the junction held 7 bases outside the gene matches. CDR3 coding DNA: TGTGCCAGCCGGACAGGGTTACGGGAGCAGTACTTC. This sequence encodes CASRTGLREQYF.

The chain recombines TRBV5-6 with TRBJ1-5, with D unclear. The CDR3 has 15 amino acids. The V end lost 0 bases, the J end lost 4 bases, and 11 bases lay between the germline ends. Germline V gene sequence: CDR1 SGHDT, CDR2 YYEEEE. The CDR3 DNA sequence: TGTGCCAGCAGCTTGGATGGCGGGTTGAATCAGCCCCAGCATTTT. Translating gives CASSLDGGLNQPQHF.

The rearrangement uses TRBV4-1 and TRBJ1-5; D remains ambiguous. The germline gives CDR1 MGHRA, CDR2 YSYEKL. The CDR3 runs 13 residues. Between the trimmed V and J ends, which lost 2 bases and 3 bases, there was a span of 5 bases. In nucleotides, the CDR3 is TGCGCCAGCAGCCAAACAGTCAATCAGCCCCAGCATTTT. As protein: CASSQTVNQPQHF.

This clone appeared a single time. The genes are TRBV2 and TRBJ2-3; 13 nucleotides line up with TRBD2. V lost 6 bases and J lost 3; bases outside the gene matches: 9. The CDR3 runs to 17 residues. The germline V gene encodes CDR1 SNHLY and CDR2 FYNNEI. CDR3 bases: TGTGCCAGCAGCCCGAGGACTAGCGGGAGACTAACAGATACGCAGTATTTT. Its protein product is CASSPRTSGRLTDTQYF.

The V gene is TRBV28, the J gene TRBJ1-2; 7 positions match TRBD1. The CDR3 totals 12 residues. CDR1 and CDR2 from the germline V gene are MDHEN and SYDVKM. J gave up 3 bases and V 10 bases, and 5 bases lay outside the gene matches. CDR3 nucleotide sequence: TGTGCCATCACCGGGACAGACTATGGCTACACCTTC. Its translation is CAITGTDYGYTF.

CDR3 residues: CATIGTIDRYTEAFF. CDR3 coding DNA: TGTGCCACCATAGGGACCATCGACAGGTACACTGAAGCTTTCTTT. The chain uses TRBV19 and TRBJ1-1, with a weak D call TRBD1 (6 bases). CDR1 is LNHDA and CDR2 is SQIVND in the germline V gene (reference sequence). V was clipped by 10 bases and J by 3 bases, with 21 bases between them. This CDR3 contains 15 residues. Filled out from reference TRBV19 and TRBJ1-1, the complete variable domain reads DGGITQSPKYLFRKEGQNVTLSCEQNLNHDAMYWYRQDPGQGLRLIYYSQIVNDFQKGDIAEGYSVSREKKESFPLTVTSAQKNPTAFYLCATIGTIDRYTEAFFGQGTRLTVV.

V is TRBV18 and J is TRBJ2-7, with 9 bases identical to TRBD2. V dropped 3 bases and J dropped 2; count of bases not matched to a gene: 5. CDR1 and CDR2 from the germline V gene are KGHSH and LQKENI. The CDR3 has 15 residues. The DNA of the CDR3 is TGTGCCAGCTCACCGCAGACTAGCGGCCCCTACGAGCAGTACTTC. This codes for CASSPQTSGPYEQYF.

The chain combines TRBV28 with TRBJ2-1, with D possibly TRBD2 on 5 matching bases. CDR3 length equals 12 residues. The germline V gene encodes CDR1 MDHEN and CDR2 SYDVKM. V lost 3 bases, J lost 9 bases, and 9 bases lay in between. CDR3 in DNA: TGTGCCAGCAGTTTGAGGGTTTTTGAGCAGTTCTTC. This encodes CASSLRVFEQFF.

The V gene is TRBV2, the J gene TRBJ1-4; 7 nucleotides agree with TRBD1. J lost 5 bases, V lost 6 bases, and 9 bases had no gene match. The CDR3 covers 15 residues. CDR1 and CDR2 from the germline V gene are SNHLY and FYNNEI. CDR3: CASRDRTGRNEKLFF. For the CDR3, the DNA is TGTGCCAGCAGAGATCGGACAGGACGAAATGAAAAACTGTTTTTT.

The chain couples TRBV5-5 to TRBJ1-1, with D tentatively TRBD1 (5 bases). CDR3 length: 19 residues. Germline V gene data show CDR1 as SGHKS and CDR2 as YYEKEE (reference sequence). Trimming took 1 base from V and 0 from J, leaving 22 bases between them. CDR3 nucleotide sequence: TGTGCCAGCAGCTTGTTAGTGGGGCGAGACTTGGACATGAACACTGAAGCTTTCTTT. Translation gives CASSLLVGRDLDMNTEAFF.

The V and J genes are TRBV5-1 and TRBJ2-7; TRBD1 might be the D (7 bases). CDR3 length: 18 amino acids. V dropped 0 bases and J dropped 0 bases, with 19 bases sitting between them. The germline CDR1 and CDR2 sequences are SGHRS and YFSETQ. DNA for the CDR3: TGCGCCAGCAGCTTGGAAGGGGGCGGGGACGGCCGCTCCTACGAGCAGTACTTC. Encoded protein: CASSLEGGGDGRSYEQYF.

V gene TRBV7-2 combines with J gene TRBJ1-4; the match to TRBD1 covers 9 bases. CDR1 and CDR2 from the germline V gene are SGHTA and FQGNSA. The CDR3 has 14 residues. V was clipped by 5 bases and J by 7 bases; unmatched bases: 5. The CDR3 bases are TGTGCCAGCAGCCCAAGGGGACAGGGTGAAAAACTGTTTTTT. This encodes CASSPRGQGEKLFF.

V usage is TRBV2 and J usage is TRBJ2-7; 8 nucleotides match TRBD1. CDR1 SNHLY and CDR2 FYNNEI come from the germline V gene. This CDR3 contains 14 residues. The V segment lost 7 bases and the J segment 1 base; nucleotides outside the gene matches: 6. As DNA, the CDR3 is TGTGCCAGCACCTTGGACAGGGTATCCTACGAGCAGTACTTC. Translated, it gives CASTLDRVSYEQYF.

The V gene is TRBV7-9, the J gene TRBJ2-3, with a tentative D call TRBD1 (6 bases). Germline CDR1 reads SEHNR; CDR2 reads FQNEAQ (reference sequence). CDR3 length: 15 amino acids. The V and J ends lost 3 bases and 0 bases respectively, with 10 bases between them. CDR3 sequence reads: CASSFRQASTDTQYF. The CDR3 nucleotides read TGTGCCAGCAGCTTTCGACAGGCTAGCACAGATACGCAGTATTTT.

DNA of the CDR3: TGTGCCAGCAGCCAAGAGGACAACCAAGAGACCCAGTACTTC. Translating gives CASSQEDNQETQYF. This chain joins TRBV4-2 and TRBJ2-5; a possible D gene is TRBD1 (5 bases). V shed 0 bases and J shed 0 bases, with 5 bases lying between them. The length of the CDR3 is 14 residues. Germline assignment: CDR1 LGHNA and CDR2 YNFKEQ.

The DNA of the CDR3 is TGTGCCAGCAGCCGCGGGACAGGCGTCCGTGGCTACACCTTC. Encoded protein: CASSRGTGVRGYTF. This chain uses TRBV6-5 with TRBJ1-2, with 8 bases aligning to TRBD1. J gave up 7 bases and V 6 bases, and 10 bases lay outside the gene matches. This CDR3 comprises 14 residues. Germline V gives CDR1 MNHEY, CDR2 SVGAGI.

The V and J genes are TRBV19 and TRBJ2-1; possibly TRBD2 for D (5 bases). V was pared by 4 bases and J by 5 bases, with 15 bases between. CDR1 is LNHDA and CDR2 is SQIVND in the germline V gene (reference sequence). CDR3 length: 15 amino acids. CDR3 sequence reads: CASSSGRLLNNEQFF. The CDR3 region has the DNA TGTGCCAGTAGTAGCGGGCGTCTTTTAAACAATGAGCAGTTCTTC.

This chain joins TRBV5-1 and TRBJ2-3; 12 positions match TRBD2. V was clipped by 0 bases and J by 6 bases; unmatched bases: 8. Germline CDR1 reads SGHRS; CDR2 reads YFSETQ. The CDR3 runs to 17 residues. CDR3 amino acids: CASSLALAGGPGDTQYF. The CDR3 DNA reads as TGCGCCAGCAGCTTGGCCCTAGCGGGAGGGCCGGGGGATACGCAGTATTTT.

The chain carries TRBV6-2 or TRBV6-3 and TRBJ2-2, with D tentatively TRBD2 (5 bases). The V gene lost 2 bases and the J gene lost 5 bases, with 18 bases spanning the gap. Per the germline V gene, CDR1 is MNHEY and CDR2 is SVGEGT. The CDR3 has 17 residues. The CDR3, as DNA: TGTGCCAGCAGTTACGAAGGCGGTTTAGCGCAAACCGGGGAGCTGTTTTTT. Its protein product is CASSYEGGLAQTGELFF.